This T cell receptor (beta chain) emerged from a study of PD-1 blockade in classical Hodgkin lymphoma. Clones were sequenced by immunoSEQ multiplex PCR, and TCRdb holds only the in-frame ones, with some missing. Here the sample spans around 99,000 clones, about four fifths being singletons. Germline V gene data show CDR1 as MDHEN and CDR2 as SYDVKM. This CDR3 is built from 13 residues. V lost 7 bases, J lost 0 bases, and 10 bases lay in between. Every patient relapsed after autologous stem cell transplantation, and brentuximab vedotin exposure varied. Complete response, partial response or progressive disease constituted the best response categories observed. General study results and limits: A significant rise in TCR diversity by C4D1 was seen for CD4+ but not CD8+ cells. The authors excluded patients who started nivolumab under 1 year after ASCT. Before treatment, TCR diversity in newly diagnosed patients was reportedly lower than in healthy donors.

Worth noting for this clone: Its antigen is as yet unknown.

Source: peripheral blood mononuclear cells (PBMCs), taken before the second cycle of nivolumab. The rearrangement joins TRBV28 to TRBJ2-7, with D possibly matching TRBD1 (5 bases). The source of this sequence is a human donor with classical Hodgkin lymphoma. CDR3 nucleotides: TGTGCCAGCACTATCGACAGCTCCTACGAGCAGTACTTC. Translated: CASTIDSSYEQYF.